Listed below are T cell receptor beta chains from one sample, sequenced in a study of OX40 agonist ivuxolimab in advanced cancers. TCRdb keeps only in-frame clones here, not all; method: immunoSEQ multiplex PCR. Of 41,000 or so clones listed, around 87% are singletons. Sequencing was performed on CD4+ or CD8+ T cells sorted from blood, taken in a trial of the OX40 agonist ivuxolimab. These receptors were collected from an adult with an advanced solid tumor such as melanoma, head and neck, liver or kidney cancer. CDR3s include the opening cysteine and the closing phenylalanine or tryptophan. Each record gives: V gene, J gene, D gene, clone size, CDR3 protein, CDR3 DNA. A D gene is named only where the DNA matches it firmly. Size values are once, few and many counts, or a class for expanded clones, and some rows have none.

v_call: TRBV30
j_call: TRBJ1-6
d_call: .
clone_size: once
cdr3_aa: CAWSLNSPLHF
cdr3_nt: TGTGCCTGGAGTTTGAATTCACCCCTCCACTTT

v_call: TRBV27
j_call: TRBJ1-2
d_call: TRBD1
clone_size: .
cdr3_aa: CASSTKDRGKGYTF
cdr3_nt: TGTGCCAGCAGTACAAAGGACAGGGGAAAAGGCTACACCTTC

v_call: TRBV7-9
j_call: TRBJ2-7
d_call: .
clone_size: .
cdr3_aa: CASSLWQGYSYEQYF
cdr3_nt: TGTGCCAGCAGCTTATGGCAGGGTTACTCCTACGAGCAGTACTTC

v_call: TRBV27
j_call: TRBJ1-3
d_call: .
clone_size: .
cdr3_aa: CASRSGSGGNTIYF
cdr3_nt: TGTGCCAGCAGGTCAGGATCGGGTGGAAACACCATATATTTT

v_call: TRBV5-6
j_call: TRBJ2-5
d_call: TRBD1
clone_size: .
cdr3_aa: CASNTGEPMGETQYF
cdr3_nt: TGTGCCAGCAATACAGGGGAACCTATGGGAGAGACCCAGTACTTC

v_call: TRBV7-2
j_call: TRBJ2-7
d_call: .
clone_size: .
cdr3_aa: CASSFMGSYEQYF
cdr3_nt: TGTGCCAGCAGCTTTATGGGGTCCTACGAGCAGTACTTC

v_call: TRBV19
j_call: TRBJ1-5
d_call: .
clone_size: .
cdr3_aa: CASSKAWGNQPQHF
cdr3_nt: TGTGCCAGTAGTAAGGCGTGGGGCAATCAGCCCCAGCATTTT

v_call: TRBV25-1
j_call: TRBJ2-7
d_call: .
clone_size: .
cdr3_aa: CASSEFPPRTSYEQYF
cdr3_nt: TGTGCCAGCAGTGAATTCCCCCCCCGGACCTCCTACGAGCAGTACTTC

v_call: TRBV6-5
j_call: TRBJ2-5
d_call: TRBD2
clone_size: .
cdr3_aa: CASSYGRGGETQYF
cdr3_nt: TGTGCCAGCAGTTACGGGCGGGGGGGAGAGACCCAGTACTTC

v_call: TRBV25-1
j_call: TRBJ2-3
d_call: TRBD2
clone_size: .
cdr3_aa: CASSEFSGRESPTDTQYF
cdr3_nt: TGTGCCAGCAGTGAATTCTCGGGGCGGGAGTCCCCCACAGATACGCAGTATTTT

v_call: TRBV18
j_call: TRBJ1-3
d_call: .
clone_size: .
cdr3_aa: CASSPPGSSGNTIYF
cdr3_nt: TGTGCCAGCTCACCCCCAGGGAGCTCTGGAAACACCATATATTTT

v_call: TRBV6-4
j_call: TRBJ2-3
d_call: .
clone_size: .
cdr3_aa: CASRQDYGDTQYF
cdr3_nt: TGTGCCAGCCGCCAGGACTACGGGGATACGCAGTATTTT

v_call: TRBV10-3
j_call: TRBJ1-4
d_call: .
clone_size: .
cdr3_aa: CAISVGQGDEKLFF
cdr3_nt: TGTGCCATCAGTGTCGGGCAGGGCGATGAAAAACTGTTTTTT

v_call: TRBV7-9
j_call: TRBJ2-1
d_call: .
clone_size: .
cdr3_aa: CASSLRNEQFF
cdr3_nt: TGTGCCAGCAGCTTGAGAAATGAGCAGTTCTTC

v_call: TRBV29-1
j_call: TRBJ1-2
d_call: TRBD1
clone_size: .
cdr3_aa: CSEGGPGYGYTF
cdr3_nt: TGCAGCGAAGGGGGCCCAGGCTATGGCTACACCTTC

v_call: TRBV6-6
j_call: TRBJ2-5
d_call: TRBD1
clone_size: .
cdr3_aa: CASRPHDRGETQYF
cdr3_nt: TGTGCCAGCAGACCTCATGACAGGGGCGAGACCCAGTACTTC

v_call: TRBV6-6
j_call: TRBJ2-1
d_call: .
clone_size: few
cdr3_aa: CASSPIHGNEQFF
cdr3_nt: TGTGCCAGCAGTCCGATCCATGGAAATGAGCAGTTCTTC

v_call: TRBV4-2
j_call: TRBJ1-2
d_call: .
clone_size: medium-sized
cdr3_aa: CASSQEGLSAGYGYTF
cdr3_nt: TGTGCCAGCAGCCAAGAAGGTCTCTCGGCGGGCTATGGCTACACCTTC

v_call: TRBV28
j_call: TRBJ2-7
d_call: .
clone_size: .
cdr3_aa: CATLNRVYEQYF
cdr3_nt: TGTGCCACCCTAAACAGGGTCTACGAGCAGTACTTC

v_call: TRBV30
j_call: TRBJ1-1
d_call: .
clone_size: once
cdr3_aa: CAWSPGWVRTEAFF
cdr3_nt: TGTGCCTGGAGCCCAGGGTGGGTGAGAACTGAAGCTTTCTTT

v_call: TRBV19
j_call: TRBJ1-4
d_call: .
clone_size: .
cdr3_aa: CASSNIRDVFRDGGKLFF
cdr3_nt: TGTGCCAGTAGTAATATTCGGGATGTCTTCAGGGATGGAGGAAAACTGTTTTTT

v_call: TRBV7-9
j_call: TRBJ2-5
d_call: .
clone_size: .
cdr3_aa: CASSLVGGLTQETQYF
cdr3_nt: TGTGCCAGCAGCTTAGTGGGGGGACTGACTCAAGAGACCCAGTACTTC

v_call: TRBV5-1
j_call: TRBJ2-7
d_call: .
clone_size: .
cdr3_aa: CASSLSAGSYEQYF
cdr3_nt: TGCGCCAGCAGCTTGAGCGCGGGATCCTACGAGCAGTACTTC

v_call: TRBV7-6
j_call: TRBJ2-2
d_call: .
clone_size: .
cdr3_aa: CASSLSEHGELFF
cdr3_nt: TGTGCCAGCAGCTTAAGTGAGCACGGGGAGCTGTTTTTT

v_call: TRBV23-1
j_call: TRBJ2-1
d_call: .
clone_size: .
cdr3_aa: CASSQPDRNNEQFF
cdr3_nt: TGCGCCAGCAGTCAGCCTGACCGGAACAATGAGCAGTTCTTC

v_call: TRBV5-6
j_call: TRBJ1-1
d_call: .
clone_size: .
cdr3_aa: CASSLNLVEMNTEAFF
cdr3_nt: TGTGCCAGCAGCTTGAATTTAGTGGAGATGAACACTGAAGCTTTCTTT

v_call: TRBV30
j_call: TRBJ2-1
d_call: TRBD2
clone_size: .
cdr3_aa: CAWTSGSSRNEQFF
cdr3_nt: TGTGCCTGGACTAGCGGGAGTTCTAGGAATGAGCAGTTCTTC

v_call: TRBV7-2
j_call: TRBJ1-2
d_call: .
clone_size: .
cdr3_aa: CASSLVNANYGYTF
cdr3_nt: TGTGCCAGCAGCTTGGTCAATGCTAACTATGGCTACACCTTC

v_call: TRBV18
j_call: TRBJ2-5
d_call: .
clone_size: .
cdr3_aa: CASSLTGASQETQYF
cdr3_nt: TGTGCCAGCTCACTGACGGGGGCCTCTCAAGAGACCCAGTACTTC

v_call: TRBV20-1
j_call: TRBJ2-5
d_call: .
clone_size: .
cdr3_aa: CSAVIQETQYF
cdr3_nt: TGCAGTGCGGTTATACAAGAGACCCAGTACTTC

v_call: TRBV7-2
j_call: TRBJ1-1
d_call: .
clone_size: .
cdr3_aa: CASSSGPVAFF
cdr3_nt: TGTGCCAGCAGCTCAGGGCCCGTAGCTTTCTTT

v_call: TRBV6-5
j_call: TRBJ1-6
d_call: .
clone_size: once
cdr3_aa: CASRTGTDNSPLHF
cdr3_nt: TGTGCCAGCAGAACCGGGACGGATAATTCACCCCTCCACTTT

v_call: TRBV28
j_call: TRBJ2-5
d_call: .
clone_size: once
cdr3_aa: CASRKGPAETQYF
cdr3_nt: TGTGCCAGCAGGAAGGGTCCTGCAGAGACCCAGTACTTC

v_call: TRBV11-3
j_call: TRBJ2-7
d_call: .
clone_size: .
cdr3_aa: CASSELNYEQYF
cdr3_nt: TGTGCCAGCAGCGAACTAAACTACGAGCAGTACTTC

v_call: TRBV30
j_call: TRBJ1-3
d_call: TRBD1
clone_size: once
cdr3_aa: CAWSRDRVHGNTIYF
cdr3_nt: TGTGCCTGGTCCCGGGACAGGGTCCATGGAAACACCATATATTTT

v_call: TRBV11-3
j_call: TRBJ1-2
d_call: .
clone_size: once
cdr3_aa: CASSMEGSGSLYGYTF
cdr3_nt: TGTGCCAGCAGCATGGAGGGGTCAGGCTCGTTGTATGGCTACACCTTC

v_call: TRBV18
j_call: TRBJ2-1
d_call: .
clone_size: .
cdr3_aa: CASSPGSSYNEQFF
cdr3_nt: TGTGCCAGCTCACCAGGGAGCTCCTACAATGAGCAGTTCTTC

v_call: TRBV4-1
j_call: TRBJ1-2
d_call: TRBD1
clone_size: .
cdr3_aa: CASSQGTGDNGYTF
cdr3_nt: TGCGCCAGCAGCCAAGGTACAGGGGATAATGGCTACACCTTC

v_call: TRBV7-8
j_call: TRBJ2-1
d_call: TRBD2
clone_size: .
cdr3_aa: CASSLAKFVVAGGEQFF
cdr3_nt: TGTGCCAGCAGCTTAGCCAAATTTGTCGTAGCGGGAGGTGAGCAGTTCTTC

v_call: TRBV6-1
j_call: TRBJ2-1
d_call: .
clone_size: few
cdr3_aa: CASSYNHEQFF
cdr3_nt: TGTGCCAGCAGTTACAATCATGAGCAGTTCTTC

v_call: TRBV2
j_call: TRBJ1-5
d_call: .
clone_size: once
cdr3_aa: CAVTAGSGQPQHF
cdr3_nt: TGTGCCGTTACTGCCGGGTCCGGTCAGCCCCAGCATTTT

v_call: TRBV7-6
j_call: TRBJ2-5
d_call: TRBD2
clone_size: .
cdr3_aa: CASSLEGGTSAQETQYF
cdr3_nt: TGTGCCAGCAGCTTAGAAGGGGGGACTAGCGCCCAAGAGACCCAGTACTTC

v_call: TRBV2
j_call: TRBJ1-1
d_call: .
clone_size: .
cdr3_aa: CASSVGMNTEAFF
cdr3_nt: TGTGCCAGCAGTGTAGGGATGAACACTGAAGCTTTCTTT

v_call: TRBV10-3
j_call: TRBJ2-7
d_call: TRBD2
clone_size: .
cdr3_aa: CAISERAGGPLQYF
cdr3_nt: TGTGCCATCAGTGAGCGAGCGGGAGGGCCGCTGCAGTACTTC

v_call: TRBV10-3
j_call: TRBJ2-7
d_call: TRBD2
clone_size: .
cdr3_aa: CAISEVGGSYNEQYF
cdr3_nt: TGTGCCATCAGTGAAGTCGGCGGGAGCTACAACGAGCAGTACTTC

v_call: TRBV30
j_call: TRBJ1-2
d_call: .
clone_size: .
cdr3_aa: CAWSTGNYGYTF
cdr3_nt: TGTGCCTGGAGTACCGGGAACTATGGCTACACCTTC

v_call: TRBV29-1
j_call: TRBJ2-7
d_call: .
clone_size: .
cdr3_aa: CSVLDSYEQYF
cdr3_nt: TGCAGCGTCTTAGACAGCTACGAGCAGTACTTC

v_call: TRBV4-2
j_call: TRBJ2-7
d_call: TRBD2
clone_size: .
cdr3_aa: CASSQDGDGRGYEQYF
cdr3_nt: TGTGCCAGCAGCCAAGACGGGGACGGGAGGGGTTACGAGCAGTACTTC

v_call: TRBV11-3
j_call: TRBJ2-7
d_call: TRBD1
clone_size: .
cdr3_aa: CASSLGTGGSYEQYF
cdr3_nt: TGTGCCAGCAGCTTAGGGACAGGGGGCTCCTACGAGCAGTACTTC

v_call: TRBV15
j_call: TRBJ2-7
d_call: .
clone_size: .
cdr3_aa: CATSREPSYEQYF
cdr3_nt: TGTGCCACCAGCAGGGAGCCTTCCTACGAGCAGTACTTC

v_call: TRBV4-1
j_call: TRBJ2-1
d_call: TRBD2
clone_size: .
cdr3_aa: CASSQEASGSYNEQFF
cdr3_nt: TGCGCCAGCAGCCAAGAAGCTAGCGGCTCCTACAATGAGCAGTTCTTC

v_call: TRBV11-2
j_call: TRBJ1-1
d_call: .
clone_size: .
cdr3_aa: CASSLRGMNTEAFF
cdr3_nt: TGTGCCAGCAGCCTCAGGGGCATGAACACTGAAGCTTTCTTT

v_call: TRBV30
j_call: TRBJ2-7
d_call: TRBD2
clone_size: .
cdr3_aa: CAWKSSGRGEQYF
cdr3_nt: TGTGCCTGGAAATCTAGCGGGAGAGGCGAGCAGTACTTC

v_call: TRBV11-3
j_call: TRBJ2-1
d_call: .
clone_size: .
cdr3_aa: CASRFQGGNEQFF
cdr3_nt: TGTGCCAGCAGGTTTCAAGGGGGGAATGAGCAGTTCTTC

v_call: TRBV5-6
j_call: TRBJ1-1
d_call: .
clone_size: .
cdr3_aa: CASSFRGRNTEAFF
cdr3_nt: TGTGCCAGTAGCTTTAGAGGGAGGAACACTGAAGCTTTCTTT